The 8 T cell receptor beta chains below all came from one sample that was sequenced in a study of vaccination and CD4 T cells after COVID-19. The Oncomine TCR Beta short-read assay sequenced DNA from cultured CD4+ T cells. TCRdb re-called the PCR reads with MiXCR, one entry per CDR3 protein. The data show more than 9,000 distinct CDR3 sequences, 30% to 35% seen once. As to treatment: approximately nine-day PBMC culture with coronavirus spike peptide pools or control peptides (ViraFEST assay). Antigen specificity for these receptors is unknown. Input material: CD4+ T cells from blood, cultured in vitro. Every receptor here comes from a human donor who had recovered from COVID-19.

In this sample, this clonotype turned up a few times. V usage is TRBV6-2 or TRBV6-3 and J usage is TRBJ2-7; D might be TRBD1 (6 bases). V was pared by 5 bases and J by 0 bases, with 14 bases between. Germline CDR1 is MNHEY and CDR2 is SVGEGT. There are 15 residues in the CDR3. The CDR3: CASSPGPGASYEQYF. The CDR3 DNA sequence: TGTGCCAGCAGTCCAGGGCCAGGGGCCTCCTACGAGCAGTACTTC.

The V and J genes are TRBV7-9 and TRBJ1-2; D is ambiguous. Germline V gene data show CDR1 as SEHNR and CDR2 as FQNEAQ (reference sequence). V gave up 5 bases and J gave up 0 bases, with 13 bases separating them. There are 15 residues in the CDR3. CDR3 sequence (DNA): TGTGCCAGCAGCAAGGACGGGTCCTCTAACTATGGCTACACCTTC. It translates to CASSKDGSSNYGYTF.

The chain couples TRBV7-2 to TRBJ2-3; D is possibly TRBD1 (6 bases). Germline CDR1 and CDR2: SGHTA and FQGNSA. Trimming took 8 bases from V and 1 from J, leaving 13 bases between them. This CDR3 contains 14 residues. In DNA form, the CDR3 reads TGTGCCAGCGCCTTGGGGGCGCGCACAGATACGCAGTATTTT. It specifies CASALGARTDTQYF.

The chain carries TRBV7-2 and TRBJ2-7; 7 positions agree with TRBD1. The CDR3 has 15 amino acids. Germline V gene sequence: CDR1 SGHTA, CDR2 FQGNSA. V lost 4 bases to trimming and J lost 3 bases; unmatched junction nucleotides: 9. The DNA for the CDR3 is TGTGCCAGCAGCTCCGCCGGGACAGCTAACTACGAGCAGTACTTC. Its protein product is CASSSAGTANYEQYF.

The V and J genes are TRBV19 and TRBJ1-1; TRBD1 aligns across 11 bases. The germline CDR1 and CDR2 sequences are LNHDA and SQIVND (reference sequence). After removal of 3 bases from V and 6 bases from J, the junction contained 0 bases not matched to a gene. CDR3 length: 13 residues. For the CDR3, the DNA is TGTGCCAGTAGTATGGGACAGGGGGCTGAAGCTTTCTTT. It translates to CASSMGQGAEAFF.

This chain connects TRBV7-2 to TRBJ1-1, with 8 nucleotides matching TRBD1. Germline V gene lookup returns CDR1 SGHTA and CDR2 FQGNSA. V was pared by 5 bases and J by 3 bases, with 8 bases of the junction left unmatched. The CDR3 has 15 amino acids. CDR3: CASSMMTGVYTEAFF. DNA for the CDR3: TGTGCCAGCAGCATGATGACAGGGGTTTACACTGAAGCTTTCTTT.

The rearrangement links TRBV3-1 to TRBJ2-7; possibly TRBD1 for D (5 bases). The germline V gene encodes CDR1 LGHDT and CDR2 YNNKEL (reference sequence). The CDR3 sequence is 14 residues long. V lost 2 bases and J lost 1, with 9 bases in between. CDR3 nucleotides: TGTGCCAGCAGCCAACAGGGTTTGTCCTACGAGCAGTACTTC. It yields the protein CASSQQGLSYEQYF.

The chain has TRBV11-1 and TRBJ2-1, with D maybe TRBD2 (6 bases). This CDR3 region has 14 residues. The ends were cut back, 1 base at V and 8 bases at J, with 12 bases in the middle. CDR1 is SGHAT and CDR2 is FQDESV in the germline V gene (reference sequence). CDR3 amino acids: CASSLDGGGDEQFF. The CDR3 bases are TGTGCCAGCAGCTTAGATGGGGGAGGCGATGAGCAGTTCTTC.